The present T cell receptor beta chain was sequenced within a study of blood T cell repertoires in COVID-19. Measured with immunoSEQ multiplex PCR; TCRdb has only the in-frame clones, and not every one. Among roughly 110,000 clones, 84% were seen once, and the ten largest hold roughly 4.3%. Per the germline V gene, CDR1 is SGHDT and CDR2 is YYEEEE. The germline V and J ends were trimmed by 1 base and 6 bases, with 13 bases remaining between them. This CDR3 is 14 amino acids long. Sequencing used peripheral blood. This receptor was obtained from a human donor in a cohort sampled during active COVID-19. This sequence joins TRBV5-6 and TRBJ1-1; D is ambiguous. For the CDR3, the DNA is TGTGCCAGCAGCTTGATATCTTTCGGGTCTGAAGCTTTCTTT. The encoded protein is CASSLISFGSEAFF.